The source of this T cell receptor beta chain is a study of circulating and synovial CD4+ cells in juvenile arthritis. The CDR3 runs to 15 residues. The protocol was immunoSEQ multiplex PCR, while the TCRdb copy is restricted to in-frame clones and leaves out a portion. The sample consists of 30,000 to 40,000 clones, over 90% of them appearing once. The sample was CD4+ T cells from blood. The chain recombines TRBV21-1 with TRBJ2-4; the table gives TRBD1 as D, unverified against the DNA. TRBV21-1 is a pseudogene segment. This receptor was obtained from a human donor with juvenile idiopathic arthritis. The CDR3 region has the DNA TGTGCCAGCAGCAAACGGCCAGGGGGAGAAAACATTCAGTACTTC. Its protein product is CASSKRPGGENIQYF.